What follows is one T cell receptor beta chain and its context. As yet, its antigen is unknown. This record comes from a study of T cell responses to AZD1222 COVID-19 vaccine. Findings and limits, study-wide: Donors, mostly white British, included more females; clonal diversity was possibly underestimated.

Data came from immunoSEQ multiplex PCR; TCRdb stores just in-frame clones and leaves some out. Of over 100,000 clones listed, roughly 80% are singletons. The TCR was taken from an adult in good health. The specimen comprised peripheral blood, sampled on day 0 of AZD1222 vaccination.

CDR3 protein: CASSSGQNYGYTF. Here the CDR3 DNA reads TGTGCCAGCAGCTCGGGACAAAACTATGGCTACACCTTC. The chain combines TRBV11-3 with TRBJ1-2; perhaps TRBD1 as D (6 bases). Germline V gene lookup returns CDR1 SGHNT and CDR2 YENEEA. The CDR3 is 13 amino acids. The V end was cut by 4 bases, the J end by 2 bases, with 8 bases between.